The clone carrying this T cell receptor (beta chain) is medium-sized within its sample. This sample was taken from a study of PD-L1 blockade in urothelial cancer. Study details: The authors examined blood 3 weeks (second dose) and 6 weeks after treatment start.

Per the germline V gene, CDR1 is GTSNPN and CDR2 is SVGIG (reference sequence). Trimming removed 2 bases from V and 3 bases from J, with 23 bases in between. This CDR3 has 17 residues. Method: immunoSEQ multiplex PCR; TCRdb's copy keeps in-frame clones and lacks some. The sample holds about 24,000 clones; approximately 84% are singletons and the top ten take 8% to 10%. Material: PBMCs, obtained around atezolizumab (anti-PD-L1) treatment. This clonotype was obtained from a man aged 65 to 85 with urothelial cancer. The chain has TRBV30 and TRBJ2-7, with D possibly being TRBD2 (5 bases). This CDR3 reads CAWSLFPTLALNYEQYF. The CDR3 coding sequence is TGTGCCTGGAGTCTCTTCCCCACCCTAGCTCTTAACTACGAGCAGTACTTC.